What follows are 13 T cell receptor beta chains derived from one specimen sequenced in a study of CD8+CD57+ T cells in acquired aplastic anemia. For CDR3 and TCR beta VDJ profiling, genomic DNA was the template used. TCRdb redid the calling of the reads with MiXCR, one entry per CDR3 protein. The sample consists of roughly 130,000 distinct CDR3 sequences, about half of them appearing once. What was sequenced was sorted CD4+, CD8+, or CD8+CD57+ T cells (not recorded which) from PBMCs. These receptors all stem from a human donor in good health, serving as a control.

The chain employs TRBV11-2 and TRBJ2-1; either TRBD1 or TRBD2 may fit D (5 bases each). This CDR3 spans 15 amino acids. The germline CDR1 and CDR2 sequences are SGHAT and FQNNGV. The ends were cut back, 7 bases at V and 6 bases at J, with 19 bases in the middle. The CDR3 protein is CASNRNSEGSNEQFF. CDR3 sequence (DNA): TGTGCCAGCAACAGAAATAGCGAGGGGAGCAATGAGCAGTTCTTC.

Ten or more counts support this clonotype. This chain joins TRBV20-1 and TRBJ2-5; no clear D. Trimming left V 0 bases short and J 7 bases short, with 15 bases between. The CDR3 is 14 amino acids. CDR1 DFQATT and CDR2 SNEGSKA come from the germline V gene (reference sequence). CDR3 sequence: CSAREFDGLGTQYF. CDR3 sequence (DNA): TGCAGTGCTAGAGAGTTCGACGGATTGGGGACCCAGTACTTC.

This clonotype was picked up many times. The rearrangement joins TRBV5-5 to TRBJ2-5; the D gene is possibly TRBD1 (6 bases). Germline values: CDR1 SGHKS, CDR2 YYEKEE (reference sequence). The CDR3 is 15 amino acids. V shed 4 bases and J shed 2 bases, with 15 bases lying between them. For the CDR3, the DNA is TGTGCCAGCAGCACCGTCGGGACACCTCAAGAGACCCAGTACTTC. Residues: CASSTVGTPQETQYF.

The rearrangement joins TRBV20-1 to TRBJ2-5; D gene ambiguous. The CDR3 sequence is 10 residues long. V dropped 6 bases and J dropped 4 bases, with 6 bases sitting between them. In germline, CDR1 is DFQATT, CDR2 SNEGSKA (reference sequence). The CDR3 spells CSAERETQYF. CDR3 nucleotides: TGCAGTGCCGAGAGAGAGACCCAGTACTTC.

The chain employs TRBV15 and TRBJ2-1; 7 bases map to TRBD1. The J segment lost 9 bases and the V segment lost 0 bases, leaving 2 bases of the junction unmatched. This CDR3 spans 13 amino acids. The germline V gene has CDR1 LNHNV and CDR2 YYDKDF (reference sequence). The DNA of the CDR3 is TGTGCCACCAGCAGAGATAGGACAGGTGAGCAGTTCTTC. Residues: CATSRDRTGEQFF. The whole variable domain, remainder taken from reference TRBV15 and TRBJ2-1, is DAMVIQNPRYQVTQFGKPVTLSCSQTLNHNVMYWYQQKSSQAPKLLFHYYDKDFNNEADTPDNFQSRRPNTSFCFLDIRSPGLGDTAMYLCATSRDRTGEQFFGPGTRLTVL.

This clonotype came up many times. The chain employs TRBV7-9 and TRBJ2-1; 9 nucleotides line up with TRBD2. The CDR3 consists of 18 residues. V dropped 2 bases and J dropped 6; count of bases not matched to a gene: 14. The germline V gene encodes CDR1 SEHNR and CDR2 FQNEAQ (reference sequence). The CDR3 bases are TGTGCCAGCAGCTTATCGCCAGGAGGGCTAGCGGGGCCCAATGAGCAGTTCTTC. It codes for CASSLSPGGLAGPNEQFF.

In its sample, this clonotype was seen many times. This chain joins TRBV6-1 and TRBJ2-1; no clear D gene. V was clipped by 2 bases and J by 5 bases, with 16 bases between them. Germline CDR1 and CDR2: MNHNS and SASEGT. The CDR3 contains 16 residues. The CDR3 here is CASSETDFRSDNEQFF. In DNA, the CDR3 is TGTGCCAGCAGTGAAACGGATTTCAGGTCCGACAATGAGCAGTTCTTC.

This sequence joins TRBV6-1 and TRBJ1-1; tentative D call: TRBD1 (5 bases). CDR1 and CDR2 from the germline V gene are MNHNS and SASEGT. The CDR3 covers 15 residues. V shed 3 bases and J shed 6 bases, with 17 bases lying between them. In DNA, the CDR3 is TGTGCCAGCAGTGATAGAGGGACGGCGATCGCTGAAGCTTTCTTT. Amino acid sequence: CASSDRGTAIAEAFF.

The V call is TRBV19, the J call TRBJ1-5, with 7 bases that match TRBD1. Germline V CDR1 and CDR2: LNHDA, SQIVND (reference sequence). This CDR3 is 14 amino acids long. J was trimmed by 5 bases and V by 7 bases; bases with no gene match: 8. The CDR3 here is CASTQGGGYQPQHF. In DNA, the CDR3 is TGTGCCAGTACCCAGGGGGGGGGTTATCAGCCCCAGCATTTT.

Note on this clonotype: This likely comes from a read error, as the CDR3 has no conserved phenylalanine or tryptophan at its end. This sequence joins TRBV29-1 and TRBJ2-7; 12 nucleotides agree with TRBD2. The CDR3 runs 15 residues. CDR1 is SQVTM and CDR2 is ANQGSEA in the germline V gene. The V gene end was trimmed by 4 bases and the J gene end by 0 bases; junction bases not matched to a gene: 4. The CDR3 DNA sequence: TGCAGCGTTGCTCTAGCGGGAGGGAGCTCCTACGAGCAGTACGCC. Translation gives CSVALAGGSSYEQYA.

The rearrangement joins TRBV2 to TRBJ2-2; TRBD2 matches at 12 bases. The V gene's germline CDR1 is SNHLY and CDR2 FYNNEI. The CDR3 is made up of 14 amino acids. J was trimmed by 6 bases and V by 4 bases; bases with no gene match: 0. The CDR3 spells CASSGLAGAGELFF. The DNA for the CDR3 is TGTGCCAGCAGTGGACTAGCGGGGGCCGGGGAGCTGTTTTTT.

This clonotype occurred many times. V gene TRBV7-7 combines with J gene TRBJ2-5, with 14 bases identical to TRBD2. The CDR3 has 15 amino acids. J was trimmed by 2 bases and V by 5 bases; bases with no gene match: 1. Germline CDR1 SSHAT, CDR2 FNYEAQ (reference sequence). The CDR3 reads CASSRTSGGQETQYF. The CDR3 DNA is TGTGCCAGCAGCCGGACTAGCGGGGGGCAAGAGACCCAGTACTTC.

The chain uses TRBV7-2 and TRBJ1-2, with TRBD1 as a possible D gene (6 bases). Trimming left V 3 bases short and J 6 bases short, with 14 bases between. This CDR3 comprises 14 residues. Germline values: CDR1 SGHTA, CDR2 FQGNSA. CDR3 in amino acids: CASSFVGGADGYTF. The CDR3, as DNA: TGTGCCAGCAGCTTTGTCGGGGGGGCTGATGGCTACACCTTC.